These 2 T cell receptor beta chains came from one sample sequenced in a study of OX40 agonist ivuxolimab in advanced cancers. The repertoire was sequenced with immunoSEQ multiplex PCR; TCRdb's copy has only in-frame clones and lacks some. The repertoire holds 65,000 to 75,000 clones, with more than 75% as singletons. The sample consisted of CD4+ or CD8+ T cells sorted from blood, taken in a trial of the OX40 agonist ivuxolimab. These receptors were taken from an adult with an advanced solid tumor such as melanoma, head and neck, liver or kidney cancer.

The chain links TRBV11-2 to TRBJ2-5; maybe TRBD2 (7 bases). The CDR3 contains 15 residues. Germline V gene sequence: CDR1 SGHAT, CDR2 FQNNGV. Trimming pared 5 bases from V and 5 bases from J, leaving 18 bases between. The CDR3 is CASSPAGAGGETQYF. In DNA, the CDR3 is TGTGCCAGCAGCCCGGCGGGGGCCGGAGGGGAGACCCAGTACTTC.

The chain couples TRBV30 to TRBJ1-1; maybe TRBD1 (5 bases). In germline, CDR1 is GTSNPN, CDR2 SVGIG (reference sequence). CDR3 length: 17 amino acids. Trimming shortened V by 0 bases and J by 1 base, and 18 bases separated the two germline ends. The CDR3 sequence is CAWSVGRLGTENTEAFF. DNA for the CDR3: TGTGCCTGGAGTGTCGGGCGGCTGGGGACGGAGAACACTGAAGCTTTCTTT.